This T cell receptor (beta chain) appears in the sequencing data of a study of blood T cell repertoires in COVID-19. The participants were between roughly 18 and 100 years old and came from roughly 24 US areas. Membership in each cohort depended on participant-reported clinical history. The CDR3 spans 15 residues. Germline trimming cut 4 bases from V and 0 bases from J; bases unmatched to any gene: 7. The germline V gene encodes CDR1 SGDLS and CDR2 YYNGEE. TCRdb's copy holds only in-frame clones and misses some; the assay was immunoSEQ multiplex PCR. Found here are approximately 140,000 clones, about 88% of them singletons; the top ten hold about 2.3%.

The chain links TRBV9 to TRBJ2-7, with 7 nucleotides matching TRBD2. This sequence was found in a woman aged 50 to 60 who had recovered from COVID-19. The sequenced sample consisted of PBMCs or T cells enriched from blood (not recorded which). The CDR3 loop reads CASSPPGTNSYEQYF. The CDR3 DNA follows: TGTGCCAGCAGCCCTCCCGGGACTAACTCCTACGAGCAGTACTTC.